These 16 T cell receptor beta chains originate from one sample sequenced in a study of blood T cell repertoires in COVID-19. Sequencing was performed with immunoSEQ multiplex PCR; in TCRdb, only in-frame clones are kept and a portion is missing. The sample contains nearly 400,000 clones, roughly nine tenths of which appear only once. Sample: PBMCs or T cells enriched from blood (not recorded which). Receptors originate from a woman aged 25 to 39 who had recovered from COVID-19.

The chain links TRBV7-3 to TRBJ2-1; maybe TRBD1 (5 bases). Germline CDR1 reads SGHTA; CDR2 reads FQGTGA. Trimming stripped 7 bases from V and 3 bases from J, with 13 bases between. This CDR3 comprises 14 residues. CDR3 in DNA: TGTGCCAGCAACCAAGACAGTATCTACAATGAGCAGTTCTTC. It specifies CASNQDSIYNEQFF.

The chain employs TRBV24-1 and TRBJ2-2; 9 nucleotides match TRBD2. The germline gives CDR1 KGHDR, CDR2 SFDVKD. V shed 7 bases and J 6 bases; nucleotides not matched to a gene: 5. This CDR3 spans 14 amino acids. The CDR3 loop is CATSPGLAPGELFF. The DNA for the CDR3 is TGTGCCACCAGCCCGGGACTAGCTCCCGGGGAGCTGTTTTTT.

The table lists this clone with a count of one. This chain connects TRBV5-1 to TRBJ1-1; D is unclear. The CDR3 spans 13 residues. Trimming pared 2 bases from V and 5 bases from J, leaving 10 bases between. The germline CDR1 and CDR2 sequences are SGHRS and YFSETQ. CDR3 DNA: TGCGCCAGCAGCTTAACGGGTGATACTGAAGCTTTCTTT. It is translated as CASSLTGDTEAFF.

The sample holds one count of this clone. V gene TRBV9 combines with J gene TRBJ1-2, with 8 bases lining up with TRBD1. The length of the CDR3 is 14 residues. V was clipped by 4 bases and J by 3 bases; unmatched bases: 5. Germline-derived CDR1 and CDR2 are SGDLS and YYNGEE. The CDR3 loop is CASSRDRGDYGYTF. In nucleotides, the CDR3 is TGTGCCAGCAGCCGCGACAGGGGAGACTATGGCTACACCTTC.

With regard to this clone: Relative to the germline gene, one junction end is altered; a read error may explain this. The chain recombines TRBV25-1 with TRBJ1-6, with 10 bases that match TRBD1. The CDR3 is made up of 12 amino acids. Looked up from germline, CDR1 is MGHDK and CDR2 is SYGVNS. The CDR3 bases are TGTGCCAGCAGTGACCGGGACAGGGGTCTGTCATTT. Translated: CASSDRDRGLSF. The full variable domain, its missing parts supplied by reference TRBV25-1 and TRBJ1-6, is EADIYQTPRYLVIGTGKKITLECSQTMGHDKMYWYQQDPGMELHLIHYSYGVNSTEKGDLSSESTVSRIRTEHFPLTLESARPSHTSQYLCASSDRDRGLSFGNGTRLTVT.

This clone was recorded only once. The J gene is TRBJ2-2, the V gene TRBV27; 9 nucleotides match TRBD2. Germline V lookup: CDR1 MNHEY, CDR2 SMNVEV (reference sequence). Trimming cost V 5 bases and J 8 bases; bases outside gene matches: 18. This CDR3 has 18 amino acids. The CDR3 reads CASSPIDGLAGPEGELFF. The CDR3 nucleotides are TGTGCCAGCAGTCCAATCGATGGGCTAGCGGGACCTGAGGGGGAGCTGTTTTTT.

The V call is TRBV10-2, the J call TRBJ2-1; D may be TRBD1 (5 bases). The germline gives CDR1 WSHSY, CDR2 SAAADI. The CDR3 loop spans 14 amino acids. The V gene lost 0 bases and the J gene lost 7 bases, with 10 bases spanning the gap. The CDR3 bases are TGCGCCAGCAGTGAGTCCCCAGGGTGGAATGAGCAGTTCTTC. Its protein is CASSESPGWNEQFF.

This rearrangement joins TRBV6-2 or TRBV6-3 to TRBJ2-7; 9 nucleotides match TRBD2. Germline-derived CDR1 and CDR2 are MNHEY and SVGEGT. V lost 4 bases to trimming and J lost 5 bases; unmatched junction nucleotides: 9. The CDR3 is 15 amino acids. The CDR3 here is CASSFSPRLADEQYF. The CDR3 nucleotides read TGTGCCAGCAGTTTCAGTCCGAGACTAGCGGACGAGCAGTACTTC.

This chain joins TRBV4-3 and TRBJ2-3; no reliable D call. Per germline, CDR1 LGHNA and CDR2 YSLEER. This CDR3 has 15 residues. The V end lost 0 bases, the J end lost 3 bases, and 10 bases lay between the germline ends. The CDR3 DNA sequence: TGCGCCAGCAGCCAAGATCCACGAACTACAGATACGCAGTATTTT. It encodes CASSQDPRTTDTQYF.

This chain uses TRBV7-9 with TRBJ2-1; TRBD2 is a possible D gene (6 bases). Deletions cut 1 base from V and 7 bases from J, with 11 bases between. CDR1 and CDR2 (germline): SEHNR, FQNEAQ (reference sequence). The CDR3 has 14 residues. The CDR3 loop reads CASSLVRAGNEQFF. In nucleotides, the CDR3 is TGTGCCAGCAGCTTAGTTAGGGCGGGGAATGAGCAGTTCTTC.

V and J are TRBV13 and TRBJ1-6, with D unclear. Germline V CDR1 and CDR2: PRHDT, FYEKMQ (reference sequence). The V end lost 0 bases, the J end lost 6 bases, and 6 bases lay between the germline ends. This CDR3 comprises 14 residues. CDR3 residues: CASSLGRLNSPLHF. In nucleotides, the CDR3 is TGTGCCAGCAGCTTAGGGCGGCTTAATTCACCCCTCCACTTT.

This sequence joins TRBV28 and TRBJ1-1, with D perhaps matching TRBD1 (5 bases). This CDR3 has 13 amino acids. Germline V lookup: CDR1 MDHEN, CDR2 SYDVKM. Trimming removed 5 bases at V and 0 bases at J, with 7 bases between. This CDR3 is CASSGGVNTEAFF. CDR3 DNA sequence: TGTGCCAGCAGTGGAGGGGTGAACACTGAAGCTTTCTTT.

J is TRBJ2-4 and V is TRBV4-2; 8 bases map to TRBD1. The V gene's germline CDR1 is LGHNA and CDR2 YNFKEQ. The trim removed 2 bases at V and 1 base at J, leaving 4 bases unmatched. This CDR3 region has 16 residues. The CDR3 DNA reads as TGTGCCAGCAGCCAAACGCAGGGGGCGGCCAAAAACATTCAGTACTTC. As protein: CASSQTQGAAKNIQYF.

V gene TRBV19 combines with J gene TRBJ2-1; maybe TRBD1 (6 bases). V was trimmed by 6 bases and J by 7 bases, leaving 13 bases between them. CDR1 and CDR2 from the germline V gene are LNHDA and SQIVND (reference sequence). There are 13 residues in the CDR3. DNA for the CDR3: TGTGCCAGTAGCCAACAGGGTCTTAATGAGCAGTTCTTC. Translated, it gives CASSQQGLNEQFF.

The V and J genes are TRBV10-3 and TRBJ1-5; D may be TRBD1 (6 bases). The V end lost 3 bases, the J end lost 5 bases, and 11 bases lay between the germline ends. Germline V gene sequence: CDR1 ENHRY, CDR2 SYGVKD. The CDR3 is 14 amino acids. In DNA, the CDR3 is TGTGCCATCAGTGAACGGGACACCCATCAGCCCCAGCATTTT. Encoded protein: CAISERDTHQPQHF.

J is TRBJ1-1 and V is TRBV7-9, with D hard to call. Trimming took off 4 bases at V and 4 bases at J, with 16 bases between the two ends. Germline CDR1 SEHNR, CDR2 FQNEAQ (reference sequence). The CDR3 length is 15 residues. CDR3 in DNA: TGTGCCAGCAGCTCTAACTTCGGTGGTGGCACTGAAGCTTTCTTT. It translates to CASSSNFGGGTEAFF.